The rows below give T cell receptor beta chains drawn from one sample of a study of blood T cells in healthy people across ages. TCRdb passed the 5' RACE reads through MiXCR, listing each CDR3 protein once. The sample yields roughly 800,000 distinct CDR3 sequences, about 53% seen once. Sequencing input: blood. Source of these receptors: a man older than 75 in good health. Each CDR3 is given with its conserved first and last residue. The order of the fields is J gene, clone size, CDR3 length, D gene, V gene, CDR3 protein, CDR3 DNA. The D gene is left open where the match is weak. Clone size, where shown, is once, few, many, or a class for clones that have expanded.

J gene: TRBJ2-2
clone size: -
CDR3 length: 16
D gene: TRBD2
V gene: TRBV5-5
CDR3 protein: CASSLRLAGGTGELFF
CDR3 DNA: TGTGCCAGCAGCTTGCGGCTAGCGGGAGGGACCGGGGAGCTGTTTTTT

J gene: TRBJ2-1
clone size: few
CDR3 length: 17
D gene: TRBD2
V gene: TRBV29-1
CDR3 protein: CSVEDLQREGPYNEQFF
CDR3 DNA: TGCAGCGTTGAAGATCTCCAGCGGGAGGGCCCCTACAATGAGCAGTTCTTC

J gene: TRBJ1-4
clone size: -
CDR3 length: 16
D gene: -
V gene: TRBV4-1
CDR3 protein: CASSQDPAGRREKLFF
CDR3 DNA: TGCGCCAGCAGCCAAGATCCGGCAGGGCGTCGCGAAAAACTGTTTTTT

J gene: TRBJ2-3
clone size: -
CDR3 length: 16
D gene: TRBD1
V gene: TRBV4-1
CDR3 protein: CASSQLRDRGTDTQYF
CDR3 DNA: TGCGCCAGCAGCCAACTACGGGACAGGGGGACAGATACGCAGTATTTT

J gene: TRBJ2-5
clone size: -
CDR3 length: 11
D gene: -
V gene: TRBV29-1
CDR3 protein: CSVEDQGMQYF
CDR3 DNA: TGCAGCGTTGAAGATCAGGGCATGCAGTACTTC

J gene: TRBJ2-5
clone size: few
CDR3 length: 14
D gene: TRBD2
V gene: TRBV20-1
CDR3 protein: CSAPLPGGRKTQYF
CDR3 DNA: TGCAGTGCTCCTCTCCCGGGGGGGAGGAAGACCCAGTACTTC

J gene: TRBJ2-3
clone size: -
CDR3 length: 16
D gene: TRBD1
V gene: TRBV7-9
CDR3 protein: CASSPGGFAPGRYAYF
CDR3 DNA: TGTGCCAGCAGCCCAGGGGGTTTTGCCCCAGGCAGATACGCGTATTTT

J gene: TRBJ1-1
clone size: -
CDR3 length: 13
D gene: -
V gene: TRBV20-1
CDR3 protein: CSARYKGNTEAFF
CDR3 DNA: TGCAGTGCTAGATACAAGGGGAACACTGAAGCTTTCTTT

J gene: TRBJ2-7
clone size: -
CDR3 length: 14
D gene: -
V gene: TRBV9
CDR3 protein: CASSPLGSSYEQYF
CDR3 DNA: TGTGCCAGCAGCCCCCTGGGCAGCTCCTACGAGCAGTACTTC

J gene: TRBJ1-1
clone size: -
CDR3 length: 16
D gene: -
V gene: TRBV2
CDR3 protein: CASSEAVGTVNTEAFF
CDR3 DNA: TGTGCCAGCAGTGAGGCAGTAGGGACGGTGAACACTGAAGCTTTCTTT

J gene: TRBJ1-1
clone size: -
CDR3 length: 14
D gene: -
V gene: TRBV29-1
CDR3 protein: CSVDGLTGGAEAFF
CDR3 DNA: TGCAGCGTTGACGGACTTACGGGGGGAGCTGAAGCTTTCTTT

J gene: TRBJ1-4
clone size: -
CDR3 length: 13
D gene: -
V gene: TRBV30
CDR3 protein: CAWSVTGGEKLFF
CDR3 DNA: TGTGCCTGGAGTGTAACGGGGGGTGAAAAACTGTTTTTT

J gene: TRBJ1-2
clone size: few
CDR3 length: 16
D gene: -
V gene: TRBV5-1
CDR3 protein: CASSLVSGTDNYGYTF
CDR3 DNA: TGCGCCAGCAGCTTGGTTAGCGGGACCGACAACTATGGCTACACCTTC

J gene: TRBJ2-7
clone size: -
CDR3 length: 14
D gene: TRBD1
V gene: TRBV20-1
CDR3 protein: CSARRQGAVHEQYF
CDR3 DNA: TGCAGTGCTAGGCGACAGGGGGCGGTCCACGAGCAGTACTTC

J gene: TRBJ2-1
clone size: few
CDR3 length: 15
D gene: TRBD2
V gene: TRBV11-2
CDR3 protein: CASSLAGGPGDEQFF
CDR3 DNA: TGTGCCAGCTCATTAGCGGGAGGGCCTGGGGATGAGCAGTTCTTC

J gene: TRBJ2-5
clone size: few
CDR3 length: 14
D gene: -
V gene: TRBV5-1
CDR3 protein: CASRSAGAGETQYF
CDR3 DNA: TGCGCCAGCAGATCGGCAGGGGCGGGTGAGACCCAGTACTTC

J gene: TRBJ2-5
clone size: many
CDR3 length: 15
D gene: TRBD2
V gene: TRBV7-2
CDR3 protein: CASSFPAGAKETQYF
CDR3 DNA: TGTGCCAGCAGCTTTCCGGCGGGAGCTAAAGAGACCCAGTACTTC

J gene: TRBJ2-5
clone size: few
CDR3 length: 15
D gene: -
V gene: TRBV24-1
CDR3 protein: CATSAAGEKQETQYF
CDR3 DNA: TGTGCCACCAGTGCGGCAGGGGAAAAGCAGGAGACCCAGTACTTC

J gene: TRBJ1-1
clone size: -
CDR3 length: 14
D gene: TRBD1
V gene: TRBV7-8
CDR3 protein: CASSAGGGYTEAFF
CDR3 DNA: TGTGCCAGCAGCGCAGGGGGCGGGTACACTGAAGCTTTCTTT

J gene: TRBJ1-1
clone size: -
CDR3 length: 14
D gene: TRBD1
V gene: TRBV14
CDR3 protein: CASSHHRGNTEAFF
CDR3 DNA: TGTGCCAGCAGCCACCACAGGGGGAACACTGAAGCTTTCTTT